A single T cell receptor (beta chain) is shown here with its context. Its matching antigen is unknown. V lost 3 bases, J lost 6 bases, and 15 bases lay in between. Germline CDR1 is DFQATT and CDR2 is SNEGSKA (reference sequence). This CDR3 has 13 residues. The data originate from a study of response to subunit inactivated influenza vaccine. TCRdb analysed the RT-PCR reads with MiXCR anew, one entry per CDR3 protein. The repertoire holds 650,000 to 800,000 distinct CDR3 sequences, approximately 15% seen once, with around 6.5% in the top ten. Study outcomes and limitations: Only a handful of new T cells, the authors suggested, are recruited with each seasonal influenza vaccination.

This receptor was obtained from a man aged 50 to 59 who received an inactivated influenza vaccine. This chain links TRBV20-1 with TRBJ2-7; possible D gene TRBD2, 5 bases. The specimen was PBMCs from blood, collected around 14 days before vaccination. The CDR3 loop reads CSASATGKGEQYF. CDR3 nucleotide sequence: TGCAGTGCTAGTGCCACGGGGAAAGGCGAGCAGTACTTC.